The clone carrying this TCR beta chain has just a few counts. Its specificity is not known. V lost 2 bases, J lost 5 bases, and 12 bases lay in between. CDR1 and CDR2 (germline): DFQATT, SNEGSKA (reference sequence). This CDR3 contains 13 residues. 5'RACE with constant-segment primers built TCRalpha and TCRbeta cDNA libraries with UMIs. MiXCR, applied by TCRdb to the 5' RACE reads, yields one record per CDR3 protein. The sample records tens of thousands of distinct CDR3 sequences, about 6% being singletons. This sample is part of a study of T-cell memory formation after mild COVID-19. Study-level results: The CD4+ clones that contracted clustered mainly within CM and EM, and the CD8+ clones concentrated in EMRA. Whether second-wave clones peaking at day 37 were SARS-CoV-2 specific went unconfirmed. Memory sampled before infection contained some responding clones, suggesting cross-reactive memory joined.

This clonotype was sampled from an adult who had mild COVID-19 (a few samples of this study predate the infection). Cell type and time point are not known. Sequenced material: PBMCs or a T cell subset sorted from them (not recorded which). The V and J genes are TRBV20-1 and TRBJ1-1; D ambiguous. CDR3 nucleotide sequence: TGCAGTGCTAGATCTCCTATGGGAACTGAAGCTTTCTTT. This gives the protein CSARSPMGTEAFF.